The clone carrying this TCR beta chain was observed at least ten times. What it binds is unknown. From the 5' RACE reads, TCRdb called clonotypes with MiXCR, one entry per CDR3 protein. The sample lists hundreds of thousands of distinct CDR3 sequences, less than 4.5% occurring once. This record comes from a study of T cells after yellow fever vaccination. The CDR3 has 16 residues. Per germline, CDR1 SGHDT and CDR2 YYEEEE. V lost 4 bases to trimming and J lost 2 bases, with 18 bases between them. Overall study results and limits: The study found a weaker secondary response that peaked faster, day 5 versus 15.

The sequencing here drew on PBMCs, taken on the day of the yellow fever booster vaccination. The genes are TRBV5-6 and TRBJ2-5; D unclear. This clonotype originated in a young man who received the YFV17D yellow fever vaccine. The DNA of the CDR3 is TGTGCCAGCAGCACCCCTATGAGGCAGACACAAGAGACCCAGTACTTC. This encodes CASSTPMRQTQETQYF.